Listed here are 17 T cell receptor beta chains from one sample, sequenced in a study of B cell selection in AIRE deficiency. Conventional CD4 T cells were sorted as CD4+CD127+ cells. Sequencing was performed with immunoSEQ multiplex PCR; in TCRdb, only in-frame clones are kept and a portion is missing. The sample yields under 30,000 clones, about 96% seen once. Sequencing was carried out using CD4+CD127+ conventional T cells sorted from PBMCs. These receptors all come from a human donor in good health.

This sequence joins TRBV7-3 and TRBJ2-1, with a tentative D call TRBD2 (6 bases). The CDR3 extends over 16 amino acids. Germline assignment: CDR1 SGHTA and CDR2 FQGTGA. The V end lost 1 base, the J end lost 8 bases, and 18 bases lay between the germline ends. In nucleotides, the CDR3 is TGTGCCAGCAGCTTAAAGGGGTCTAGCGTTGGAGATGAGCAGTTCTTC. Its translation: CASSLKGSSVGDEQFF.

CDR3 nucleotides: TGCAGCGTTGCCCACAAACTAGCGGGGAGCTCCTACGAGCAGTACTTC. Residues: CSVAHKLAGSSYEQYF. This chain uses TRBV29-1 with TRBJ2-7; 10 bases fit TRBD2. CDR3 length equals 16 residues. Germline CDR1 is SQVTM and CDR2 is ANQGSEA. With 4 bases clipped from V and 0 bases from J, the junction kept 9 bases outside the gene matches.

The rearrangement uses TRBV5-1 and TRBJ1-1, with D possibly matching TRBD1 (6 bases). The V end was cut by 0 bases, the J end by 2 bases, with 11 bases between. The germline CDR1 and CDR2 sequences are SGHRS and YFSETQ. The CDR3 extends over 15 amino acids. CDR3 DNA: TGCGCCAGCAGCTTGGTGGGGGGGCGAAACACTGAAGCTTTCTTT. Its translation: CASSLVGGRNTEAFF.

The chain combines TRBV28 with TRBJ2-4; D may be TRBD1 or TRBD2 (6 bases each). Germline V gene sequence: CDR1 MDHEN, CDR2 SYDVKM. The V end lost 7 bases, the J end lost 0 bases, and 10 bases lay between the germline ends. This CDR3 is built from 14 residues. The CDR3 DNA reads TGTGCCAGCACCCGGGGGCAAGCCAAAAACATTCAGTACTTC. As protein: CASTRGQAKNIQYF.

This chain joins TRBV10-3 and TRBJ2-3, with D tentatively TRBD2 (6 bases). The ends were cut back, 0 bases at V and 2 bases at J, with 12 bases in the middle. The germline V gene has CDR1 ENHRY and CDR2 SYGVKD. The CDR3 runs to 16 residues. CDR3 bases: TGTGCCATCAGTGAGTCTGGGGGAGGAATCACAGATACGCAGTATTTT. This translates into CAISESGGGITDTQYF.

This clone was detected only once. The V and J genes are TRBV5-1 and TRBJ2-3; 11 nucleotides agree with TRBD2. The CDR3 loop spans 17 amino acids. The V and J ends lost 1 base and 3 bases, in that order; junction bases with no gene match: 7. CDR1 SGHRS and CDR2 YFSETQ come from the germline V gene. This chain's CDR3 is CASSLNSGRAPTDTQYF. CDR3 DNA: TGCGCCAGCAGCTTGAATAGCGGGAGGGCCCCAACAGATACGCAGTATTTT.

This clone was counted a single time. The rearrangement joins TRBV5-6 to TRBJ2-7; 9 bases are shared with TRBD2. V lost 0 bases and J lost 2; bases outside the gene matches: 6. The CDR3 runs 16 residues. Germline assignment: CDR1 SGHDT and CDR2 YYEEEE. CDR3 amino acids: CASSLGPAGGTYEQYF. As DNA, the CDR3 is TGTGCCAGCAGCTTGGGGCCAGCGGGAGGAACCTACGAGCAGTACTTC.

This chain uses TRBV7-2 with TRBJ2-7; D is perhaps TRBD2 (5 bases). Germline V gene lookup returns CDR1 SGHTA and CDR2 FQGNSA. The CDR3 runs to 14 residues. With 5 bases removed from V and 5 bases from J, the gap between germline ends came to 16 bases. CDR3 sequence (DNA): TGTGCCAGCAGCCCAAGCACTAGTTCCCACGAGCAGTACTTC. Amino acids: CASSPSTSSHEQYF.

J is TRBJ1-5 and V is TRBV6-4; D is possibly TRBD1 (6 bases). The CDR3 loop spans 13 amino acids. From germline, CDR1 is MRHNA and CDR2 SNTAGT. V dropped 6 bases and J dropped 11 bases, with 17 bases sitting between them. The CDR3 region has the DNA TGTGCCAGCAGCTCTCGGGGGGGGCCAGCCCAGCATTTT. Protein product: CASSSRGGPAQHF.

This chain links TRBV6-5 with TRBJ2-6, with D perhaps matching TRBD2 (6 bases). CDR3 size: 15 residues. Per germline, CDR1 MNHEY and CDR2 SVGAGI. V lost 6 bases, J lost 4 bases, and 13 bases lay in between. CDR3 sequence: CASRPTSSGANVLTF. In nucleotides, the CDR3 is TGTGCCAGCAGGCCCACTAGCTCCGGGGCCAACGTCCTGACTTTC.

V usage is TRBV7-2 and J usage is TRBJ2-5; 12 bases are a match to TRBD2. CDR3 size: 16 residues. With 0 bases clipped from V and 7 bases from J, the junction kept 6 bases outside the gene matches. Germline loops: CDR1 SGHTA, CDR2 FQGNSA. CDR3 DNA sequence: TGTGCCAGCAGCTTAGCGGGCTCTAGCGGGGGGGGGACCCAGTACTTC. Amino acid sequence: CASSLAGSSGGGTQYF.

This clone was detected only a few times. J is TRBJ1-2 and V is TRBV5-1; D gene unclear. V lost 5 bases and J 8 bases, leaving 19 bases between the germline ends. CDR3 length equals 14 residues. Germline V CDR1 and CDR2: SGHRS, YFSETQ. Here the CDR3 DNA reads TGCGCCAGCAGGGAAGGACCCGGGCTGGAGGGCTACACCTTC. It is translated as CASREGPGLEGYTF.

This chain connects TRBV7-9 to TRBJ2-3; D remains unclear. CDR1 is SEHNR and CDR2 is FQNEAQ in the germline V gene (reference sequence). With 6 bases removed from V and 0 bases from J, the gap between germline ends came to 16 bases. This CDR3 is 16 amino acids long. CDR3 nucleotide sequence: TGTGCCAGCAGGTTACGGGCTGGACGGAGCACAGATACGCAGTATTTT. This encodes CASRLRAGRSTDTQYF.

The rearrangement joins TRBV14 to TRBJ2-7; D might be TRBD2 (6 bases). The CDR3 runs 14 residues. Germline CDR1 is SGHDN and CDR2 is FVKESK. The V end lost 7 bases, the J end lost 6 bases, and 19 bases lay between the germline ends. CDR3 loop: CASTPRLGGGEQYF. CDR3 in DNA: TGTGCCAGCACCCCCAGGTTGGGAGGAGGCGAGCAGTACTTC. The entire variable domain, with the rest obtained from reference TRBV14 and TRBJ2-7, is as follows: EAGVTQFPSHSVIEKGQTVTLRCDPISGHDNLYWYRRVMGKEIKFLLHFVKESKQDESGMPNNRFLAERTGGTYSTLKVQPAELEDSGVYFCASTPRLGGGEQYFGPGTRLTVT.

In its sample, this clone was seen once. The genes are TRBV4-1 and TRBJ2-7, with 8 bases fitting TRBD1. CDR3 length equals 15 residues. Trimming at V came to 3 bases and at J to 4 bases, leaving 8 bases not matched to a gene. CDR1 MGHRA and CDR2 YSYEKL come from the germline V gene. CDR3: CASSHSGQGGYEQYF. The CDR3, as DNA: TGCGCCAGCAGCCACTCAGGACAGGGCGGATACGAGCAGTACTTC.

The rearrangement uses TRBV28 and TRBJ2-7; weak D call: TRBD2 (5 bases). The CDR3 length is 12 residues. Germline V lookup: CDR1 MDHEN, CDR2 SYDVKM. Between the trimmed V and J ends, which lost 7 bases and 4 bases, there was a span of 11 bases. CDR3 sequence (DNA): TGTGCCAGCACCTCGGTAGCGTACGAGCAGTACTTC. Encoded protein: CASTSVAYEQYF.

The rearrangement uses TRBV28 and TRBJ1-2; the D gene is possibly TRBD1 (6 bases). Looked up from germline, CDR1 is MDHEN and CDR2 is SYDVKM. Trimming shortened V by 8 bases and J by 0 bases, and 13 bases separated the two germline ends. The CDR3 extends over 14 amino acids. This CDR3 reads CASFKGGANYGYTF. The CDR3 nucleotides read TGTGCCAGCTTTAAGGGGGGAGCTAACTATGGCTACACCTTC.